This paragraph covers one T cell receptor (beta chain) sequence. What it recognizes is unknown. The data were obtained in a study of beta chain features in type 1 diabetes. Expressed TCRB transcripts got sequenced, as all isolated RNA was reverse transcribed. Sequenced by immunoSEQ multiplex PCR; TCRdb stores in-frame clones only, minus some. This sample has 900,000 or so clones, with 15% to 20% found just once. V was cut by 4 bases and J by 0 bases, with 7 bases left in between. Looked up from germline, CDR1 is SGHVS and CDR2 is FQNEAQ. CDR3 length equals 14 residues. General study findings and limits: TCRB CDR3s from Type 1 diabetes patients were moderately but significantly shorter in all four CD4+ subsets. TCRB rearrangement may or may not be influenced by HLA type; here this remained unresolved.

The collection from each donor was one heparinised blood draw averaging roughly 0.12 L. CD4+ cells of the naive, central memory, regulatory and stem cell-like memory types were sorted via CD45RO/CCR7/CD25/CD127/CD95/CD27. What was sequenced was naive CD4+ T cells from blood. V usage is TRBV7-8 and J usage is TRBJ2-4; D ambiguous. This TCR was sampled from a woman between 18 and 29 years old in good health. The CDR3 nucleotides are TGTGCCAGCAGCTATACACTAGCCAAAAACATTCAGTACTTC. This codes for CASSYTLAKNIQYF.